This passage covers 24 T cell receptor beta chains from one sample sequenced in a study of early stage breast cancer tumors. Only in-frame clones appear in the TCRdb table, and some are missing; sequencing was by immunoSEQ multiplex PCR. The table records tens of thousands of clones, roughly two thirds of them present only once. The sequenced material came from blood. The receptor source for this set is a person aged 45-60 years with breast cancer.

The chain couples TRBV9 to TRBJ2-2; TRBD1 is a possible D gene (6 bases). Germline V gives CDR1 SGDLS, CDR2 YYNGEE. With 5 bases removed from V and 6 bases from J, the gap between germline ends came to 14 bases. The CDR3 consists of 14 residues. The CDR3, as DNA: TGTGCCAGCAGTGAGGGGGTAGGGGCCGGGGAGCTGTTTTTT. Protein product: CASSEGVGAGELFF.

The chain uses TRBV5-4 and TRBJ2-4, with D possibly being TRBD2 (6 bases). The V and J ends lost 4 bases and 0 bases respectively, with 11 bases between them. The CDR3 contains 15 residues. CDR1 SGHNT and CDR2 YYREEE come from the germline V gene (reference sequence). CDR3 protein: CASSPAGLAKNIQYF. In nucleotides, the CDR3 is TGTGCCAGCAGCCCGGCGGGGTTAGCCAAAAACATTCAGTACTTC.

The genes are TRBV11-2 and TRBJ1-5; 9 positions agree with TRBD1. The length of the CDR3 is 15 residues. The V segment lost 5 bases and the J segment 2 bases; nucleotides outside the gene matches: 4. Germline V gene lookup returns CDR1 SGHAT and CDR2 FQNNGV. CDR3 loop: CASSRTGDGNQPQHF. The CDR3 nucleotides are TGTGCCAGCAGCCGGACAGGGGACGGCAATCAGCCCCAGCATTTT.

By its share, this clone is hyperexpanded (1% or more). The rearrangement joins TRBV11-2 to TRBJ1-2; weak D call: TRBD1 (6 bases). Germline CDR1 is SGHAT and CDR2 is FQNNGV. V was clipped by 3 bases and J by 8 bases, with 13 bases between them. There are 13 residues in the CDR3. The CDR3 sequence: CASSFPQGGGYTF. DNA for the CDR3: TGTGCCAGCAGCTTCCCCCAAGGGGGGGGCTACACCTTC.

This clone was seen once. The V gene is TRBV6-5, the J gene TRBJ2-7, with D perhaps TRBD1 (5 bases). Germline assignment: CDR1 MNHEY and CDR2 SVGAGI. The germline V and J ends were trimmed by 6 bases and 2 bases, with 14 bases remaining between them. CDR3 size: 14 residues. This CDR3 is CASRTRQSAYEQYF. The CDR3 DNA reads as TGTGCCAGCAGGACGAGACAGAGTGCCTACGAGCAGTACTTC.

By frequency in the sample, this clone is medium-sized. J is TRBJ2-7 and V is TRBV2; possibly TRBD1 or TRBD2 for D (5 bases each). In germline, CDR1 is SNHLY, CDR2 FYNNEI. The ends were cut back, 8 bases at V and 1 base at J, with 18 bases in the middle. The CDR3 consists of 15 residues. CDR3 sequence (DNA): TGTGCCAGCCTATCCCGGGACCAAGATTCCTACGAGCAGTACTTC. Protein sequence: CASLSRDQDSYEQYF.

This sequence joins TRBV29-1 and TRBJ2-5; TRBD1 or TRBD2 may be the D gene (6 bases each). Trimming took 4 bases from V and 9 from J, leaving 27 bases between them. The CDR3 is made up of 16 amino acids. CDR1 is SQVTM and CDR2 is ANQGSEA in the germline V gene. CDR3 sequence (DNA): TGCAGCGTTGGGGGGGCAGGCACCGCGAAAAAGAAGGCCCAGTACTTC. Its protein product is CSVGGAGTAKKKAQYF.

CDR3 in DNA: TGTGCCAGCCGGACAGGGGACACATCGGGGACCCAGTACTTC. It is translated as CASRTGDTSGTQYF. The V and J genes are TRBV27 and TRBJ2-5; 9 bases match TRBD1. Germline-derived CDR1 and CDR2 are MNHEY and SMNVEV (reference sequence). V shed 8 bases, J shed 7 bases, and the junction held 11 bases outside the gene matches. There are 14 residues in the CDR3.

V is TRBV5-1 and J is TRBJ1-2; 9 positions agree with TRBD1. The CDR3 totals 15 residues. Per germline, CDR1 SGHRS and CDR2 YFSETQ. J was trimmed by 4 bases and V by 3 bases; bases with no gene match: 7. CDR3 in amino acids: CASSSGQGRGYGYTF. The CDR3 DNA follows: TGCGCCAGCAGCTCCGGACAGGGGAGAGGCTATGGCTACACCTTC.

The chain carries TRBV19 and TRBJ2-3; no clear D. The CDR3 sequence is 15 residues long. The V gene's germline CDR1 is LNHDA and CDR2 SQIVND (reference sequence). Deletions cut 3 bases from V and 0 bases from J, with 10 bases between. The CDR3 DNA reads TGTGCCAGTAGTATTGGAGTTGCTAGCACAGATACGCAGTATTTT. This encodes CASSIGVASTDTQYF.

The gene calls are TRBV7-9 and TRBJ1-1; no firm D call. Trimming shortened V by 6 bases and J by 0 bases, and 8 bases separated the two germline ends. Germline V lookup: CDR1 SEHNR, CDR2 FQNEAQ (reference sequence). The CDR3 extends over 13 amino acids. CDR3 loop: CASRPSMNTEAFF. The CDR3 nucleotides are TGTGCCAGCAGGCCCTCTATGAACACTGAAGCTTTCTTT.

The V call is TRBV7-2, the J call TRBJ2-3; tentative D call: TRBD2 (6 bases). Deletions cut 1 base from V and 3 bases from J, with 14 bases between. Germline V CDR1 and CDR2: SGHTA, FQGNSA. The CDR3 has 16 amino acids. Here the CDR3 reads CASSLGSGVGTDTQYF. The CDR3 DNA follows: TGTGCCAGCAGCTTAGGTTCGGGAGTAGGAACAGATACGCAGTATTTT.

V is TRBV6-6 and J is TRBJ2-5; D not certain. Trimming pared 6 bases from V and 4 bases from J, leaving 6 bases between. Germline V gene sequence: CDR1 MNHNY, CDR2 SVGAGI (reference sequence). The CDR3 length is 11 residues. CDR3 nucleotide sequence: TGTGCCAGCAGCCCTTCAGAGACCCAGTACTTC. Translation gives CASSPSETQYF.

About this clone: Other DNA variants within this sample encode the same CDR3. The chain couples TRBV27 to TRBJ1-1; no reliable D call. Trimming cost V 2 bases and J 2 bases, with 6 bases left between them. This CDR3 has 13 residues. Germline V lookup: CDR1 MNHEY, CDR2 SMNVEV (reference sequence). CDR3 coding DNA: TGTGCCAGCAGTTTACCAGGAAACACTGAAGCTTTCTTT. Protein sequence: CASSLPGNTEAFF.

The rearrangement joins TRBV7-8 to TRBJ1-4, with D unresolved. V shed 5 bases and J shed 8 bases, with 21 bases lying between them. The CDR3 consists of 16 residues. Germline loops: CDR1 SGHVS, CDR2 FQNEAQ. CDR3 loop: CASSPSRLISGEKLFF. Here the CDR3 DNA reads TGTGCCAGCAGCCCCTCCCGACTGATCTCCGGAGAAAAACTGTTTTTT.

This clone is medium-sized (0.01 to 0.1%) in the sample. The chain couples TRBV7-3 to TRBJ2-1, with 10 positions matching TRBD2. The V and J ends lost 8 bases and 6 bases, in that order; junction bases with no gene match: 16. This CDR3 is built from 17 residues. Germline V gene lookup returns CDR1 SGHTA and CDR2 FQGTGA. The CDR3 DNA reads as TGTGCCAGCGGCGGAAGAGCGGGAGGGTATGGTGGCAATGAGCAGTTCTTC. Amino acid sequence: CASGGRAGGYGGNEQFF.

The rearrangement uses TRBV19 and TRBJ1-2; no reliable D call. CDR1 LNHDA and CDR2 SQIVND come from the germline V gene (reference sequence). This CDR3 has 15 amino acids. V dropped 6 bases and J dropped 5 bases, with 19 bases sitting between them. The CDR3 DNA reads as TGTGCCAGTAGCTCCACGAGTCGAGAGGGATATGGCTACACCTTC. It specifies CASSSTSREGYGYTF. The whole variable domain, filled in from reference TRBV19 and TRBJ1-2, reads DGGITQSPKYLFRKEGQNVTLSCEQNLNHDAMYWYRQDPGQGLRLIYYSQIVNDFQKGDIAEGYSVSREKKESFPLTVTSAQKNPTAFYLCASSSTSREGYGYTFGSGTRLTVV.

V and J are TRBV18 and TRBJ2-1; D possibly corresponds to TRBD1 (5 bases). The CDR3 runs 14 residues. Germline CDR1 KGHSH, CDR2 LQKENI. Between the trimmed V and J ends, which lost 2 bases and 4 bases, there was a span of 9 bases. CDR3 amino acids: CASSPNKGYNEQFF. CDR3 bases: TGTGCCAGCTCACCAAATAAGGGGTACAATGAGCAGTTCTTC.

The chain is built from TRBV19 and TRBJ2-7, with TRBD2 matching over 7 bases. CDR3 length equals 15 residues. The V gene's germline CDR1 is LNHDA and CDR2 SQIVND (reference sequence). Losses at the gene ends were 6 bases for V and 0 bases for J; bases not matched to a gene: 8. The CDR3 here is CASSPGGPRSYEQYF. The CDR3 region has the DNA TGTGCCAGTAGCCCGGGGGGACCCCGCTCCTACGAGCAGTACTTC.

The rearrangement joins TRBV7-9 to TRBJ2-7; no firm D call. CDR3 size: 13 residues. Germline V gene data show CDR1 as SEHNR and CDR2 as FQNEAQ (reference sequence). The V gene lost 2 bases and the J gene lost 1 base, with 6 bases spanning the gap. For the CDR3, the DNA is TGTGCCAGCAGCTTATTTCCTTCCTACGAGCAGTACTTC. It is translated as CASSLFPSYEQYF.

The J gene is TRBJ1-1, the V gene TRBV5-4; D gene uncertain. V was cut by 0 bases and J by 1 base, with 7 bases left in between. Germline assignment: CDR1 SGHNT and CDR2 YYREEE (reference sequence). The CDR3 runs 14 residues. CDR3 sequence reads: CASSLERWNTEAFF. DNA of the CDR3: TGTGCCAGCAGCTTGGAACGGTGGAACACTGAAGCTTTCTTT.

This clone came up a few times. The J gene is TRBJ1-1, the V gene TRBV5-1, with D maybe TRBD1 (6 bases). Between the trimmed V and J ends, which lost 7 bases and 8 bases, there was a span of 15 bases. The germline V gene has CDR1 SGHRS and CDR2 YFSETQ. The CDR3 runs to 12 residues. The CDR3 coding sequence is TGCGCCAGCGGAGTGAGTGGGGGCGAAGCTTTCTTT. It translates to CASGVSGGEAFF.

The CDR3 spells CASRGGYNEQFF. The CDR3 DNA reads TGCGCCAGCAGGGGAGGATACAATGAGCAGTTCTTC. This chain uses TRBV10-2 with TRBJ2-1; D might be TRBD2 (6 bases). The CDR3 runs 12 residues. V was trimmed by 6 bases and J by 4 bases, leaving 7 bases between them. The germline V gene has CDR1 WSHSY and CDR2 SAAADI.

This chain joins TRBV28 and TRBJ2-5; D might be TRBD2 (5 bases). The CDR3 runs to 15 residues. V lost 3 bases to trimming and J lost 4 bases, with 15 bases between them. Germline-derived CDR1 and CDR2 are MDHEN and SYDVKM. CDR3 in amino acids: CASSLPGSLGETQYF. CDR3 bases: TGTGCCAGCAGTTTGCCGGGATCCTTGGGAGAGACCCAGTACTTC. The full variable domain, rest sourced from reference TRBV28 and TRBJ2-5, is DVKVTQSSRYLVKRTGEKVFLECVQDMDHENMFWYRQDPGLGLRLIYFSYDVKMKEKGDIPEGYSVSREKKERFSLILESASTNQTSMYLCASSLPGSLGETQYFGPGTRLLVL.